This TCR beta chain emerged from a study of cytotoxic CD8 clonotypes in ibrutinib-treated CLL (dated by TCRdb to the early 2020s). Some background on the complete study: The cohort had 11 relapsed/refractory and approximately 15 treatment-naive patients; about 17 were IGHV unmutated. Responses were partial in 24 patients and complete in 2; after median approximately 66 months follow-up, around 15 stayed in remission and 12 progressed. Cryopreserved peripheral blood mononuclear cells were collected at three points: before therapy, at response, and at either sustained remission or disease progression. Samples at response were collected after a median of around twelve months of treatment, with a range of about 6 to 36 months. Longitudinal samples were obtainable from about 30% of the roughly 90 participants in the trial. On average, each sample had 255,043 productive templates and 94,082 productive rearrangements. Patients were still on ibrutinib when every remission and progressive disease sample was collected. Broad study findings and their caveats: Public clonotypes were rare and either shrank or stayed stable during treatment, and the rise in clonality at ibrutinib response reflected expansion of private clonotypes. Sampling times were not matched between sustained-remission and progressing patients, and lymph node repertoires were not studied. At baseline, clonality was higher than in age-matched healthy donors and showed a strong correlation with circulating CD8+ T-cell counts. Clonality rose at ibrutinib response, remained stable during sustained remission, and dropped back toward baseline at progression.

Comments on this clone: Its antigen is unknown. No base qualities exist here, and no much larger clone lies one base off it.

The goal of deep resolution MiSeq sequencing was a depth between 1 in 1 million and 1 in 200,000 T cells, and coverage averaged 10x per clonotype. TCR beta libraries were generated with the immunoSEQ hsTCRB Kit. Per the source publication's procedure: ImmunoSEQ Data Assistant and ImmunoSEQ Analyzer were used for data analysis, and V, D and J genes were assigned according to IMGT definitions. Clonality, which ranges from 0 to 1, was calculated by subtracting the normalized Shannon entropy of productive rearrangement frequencies from one. Public clonotype analysis was restricted to overrepresented clonotypes comprising at least 0.05% of each patient's repertoire. About a dozen age-matched healthy donor repertoires from immuneACCESS served as clonality controls. TCRdb mirrors the immuneACCESS table, restricted to in-frame sequences. Some clones are absent from its copies; in checked studies, under half trace to an unresolved V gene, and the reason for the others is unknown. That table furnishes V, J and clone size, whereas the DNA furnished D and trimming. The sample table records just over 200,000 clones; more than 70% of these occur just once. The top ten clones comprise over 9.5% of the sample.

The sample's time point label is to be understood as: eleven to twelve months on ibrutinib. Approximately 2 micrograms of genomic DNA were extracted from cryopreserved PBMCs for TCR beta library preparation. Longitudinal blood samples from CLL patients receiving ibrutinib monotherapy were subjected to high-throughput TCR beta sequencing. Patients were enrolled in a phase 2 open-label single-center ibrutinib monotherapy trial. Sample: PBMCs, taken after 12 months of ibrutinib treatment. The origin of this receptor is a human donor with chronic lymphocytic leukemia.

At the DNA level, the sequence is TGTGCCTACTTGCAGGGTCGGGACACTGAAGCTTTCTTT. It is translated as CAYLQGRDTEAFF. The rearranged chain carries TRBV30 and TRBJ1-1; the D segment could be TRBD1, given 5 matching bases. CDR3 length: 13 amino acids, cysteine to phenylalanine. Only the CDR3 DNA stays, 39 bases, in frame from base 1. Trimming removed 7 bases from V and 3 bases from J, leaving 15 bases between the germline ends. Reading the germline V gene (reference sequence) gives CDR1 GTSNPN and CDR2 SVGIG.